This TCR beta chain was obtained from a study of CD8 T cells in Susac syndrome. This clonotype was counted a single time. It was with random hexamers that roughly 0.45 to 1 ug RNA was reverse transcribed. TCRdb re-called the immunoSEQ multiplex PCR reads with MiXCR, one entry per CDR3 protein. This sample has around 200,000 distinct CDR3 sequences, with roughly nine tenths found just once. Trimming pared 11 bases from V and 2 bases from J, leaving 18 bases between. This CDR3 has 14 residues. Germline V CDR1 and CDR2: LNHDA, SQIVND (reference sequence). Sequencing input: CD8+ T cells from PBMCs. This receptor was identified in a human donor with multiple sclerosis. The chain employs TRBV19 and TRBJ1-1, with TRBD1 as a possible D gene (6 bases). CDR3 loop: CAVGGAGGNTEAFF. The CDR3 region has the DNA TGTGCCGTCGGCGGTGCGGGGGGCAACACTGAAGCTTTCTTT.